These T cell receptor beta chains were read from a single sample in a study of shared clonotypes between healthy human individuals. Method: immunoSEQ multiplex PCR; TCRdb's copy keeps in-frame clones and lacks some. This sample has millions of clones, with 85% to 95% found just once. The sequenced material came from naive CD8+ T cells from PBMCs. These receptors all stem from a man younger than 35 in good health. Some clones in this sample may be carry-over from other donors' samples. The CDR3 runs from the conserved cysteine through the conserved F or W. D genes are given only for firm matches. A clone size is listed for some rows: how often the clone was seen (once, few, many), or a class if it is expanded.

clone size	V gene	D gene	J gene	CDR3 DNA	CDR3 protein
-	TRBV11-2	-	TRBJ2-7	TGTGCCAGCAGCTTAGTGACGGAGACTTACGAGCAGTACTTC	CASSLVTETYEQYF
-	TRBV18	-	TRBJ2-7	TGTGCCAGCTCACCGGCACGCGGTTTTTCAACCGAGCAGTACTTC	CASSPARGFSTEQYF
-	TRBV14	TRBD2	TRBJ2-3	TGTGCCAGCAGCGCCACTAGCGGGAAGGCAGATACGCAGTATTTT	CASSATSGKADTQYF
-	TRBV2	TRBD1	TRBJ1-2	TGTGCCAGCAGTGAAGGTTTCAGGGGGAACTATGGCTACACCTTC	CASSEGFRGNYGYTF
once	TRBV5-1	-	TRBJ2-7	TGCGCCAGCAGCTTGGGACAGGAGGGGCCCTACGAGCAGTACTTC	CASSLGQEGPYEQYF
once	TRBV27	TRBD2	TRBJ2-2	TGTGCCAGCAGGGGCCAGCGGGAGGCGAACACCGGGGAGCTGTTTTTT	CASRGQREANTGELFF
-	TRBV7-9	-	TRBJ1-1	TGTGCCAGCAGCTTTGGCAGGGCGGGTAACACTGAAGCTTTCTTT	CASSFGRAGNTEAFF
-	TRBV27	-	TRBJ2-3	TGTGCCAGCAGTTTTCGCGGGTCCTCAGATACGCAGTATTTT	CASSFRGSSDTQYF
-	TRBV9	TRBD2	TRBJ2-3	TGTGCCAGCAGCGCGGGAGGACCTAGCACAGATACGCAGTATTTT	CASSAGGPSTDTQYF
once	TRBV27	-	TRBJ1-5	TGTGCCAGCAGTTTATTGGGGGAAGGAGGTCAGCCCCAGCATTTT	CASSLLGEGGQPQHF
-	TRBV7-9	-	TRBJ2-1	TGTGCCAGCAGAACCCCTTTGGAGTCCTACAATGAGCAGTTCTTC	CASRTPLESYNEQFF
-	TRBV28	TRBD1	TRBJ1-2	TGTGCCAGCAGTTTATATGGGACAGGGGGCGGGGGATCCCTTGGCTACACCTTC	CASSLYGTGGGGSLGYTF
-	TRBV2	TRBD2	TRBJ2-7	TGTGCCAGCAGTGAATTGACTAGCGGGATTGGGTACGAGCAGTACTTC	CASSELTSGIGYEQYF
-	TRBV7-9	TRBD1	TRBJ1-1	TGTGCCAGCAGCTCGTCAGAGGGGGCTACTGAAGCTTTCTTT	CASSSSEGATEAFF
-	TRBV27	-	TRBJ2-7	TGTGCCAGCAGTTTATCAAGGGTCAGCCAGCAGTACTTC	CASSLSRVSQQYF
once	TRBV7-2	-	TRBJ2-7	TGTGCCAGCAGCTTGCCCCCCTACGAGCAGTACTTC	CASSLPPYEQYF
-	TRBV10-2	TRBD2	TRBJ2-1	TGCGCCAGCAGTGAGTCGGGACTAGTGACTGAGCAGTTCTTC	CASSESGLVTEQFF